The following is a TCR beta chain sequence with its context. The repertoire was sequenced with immunoSEQ multiplex PCR; TCRdb's copy has only in-frame clones and lacks some. Here the sample spans 25,000 to 35,000 clones, around nine tenths being singletons. This sample was taken from a study of T cell changes during pregnancy in multiple sclerosis. The origin of this receptor is a female donor in good health, enrolled as a control in a pregnancy study. The sample consisted of CD4+ T cells from peripheral blood mononuclear cells, taken in the second trimester of pregnancy.

CDR3 region: CASSLGAGVGNYNEQFF. In DNA, the CDR3 is TGTGCCAGCAGCTTGGGGGCGGGAGTGGGAAATTACAATGAGCAGTTCTTC. V usage is TRBV5-4 and J usage is TRBJ2-1; 7 positions agree with TRBD2. The CDR3 is 17 amino acids. Trimming at V came to 0 bases and at J to 4 bases, leaving 10 bases not matched to a gene. The germline V gene has CDR1 SGHNT and CDR2 YYREEE (reference sequence).